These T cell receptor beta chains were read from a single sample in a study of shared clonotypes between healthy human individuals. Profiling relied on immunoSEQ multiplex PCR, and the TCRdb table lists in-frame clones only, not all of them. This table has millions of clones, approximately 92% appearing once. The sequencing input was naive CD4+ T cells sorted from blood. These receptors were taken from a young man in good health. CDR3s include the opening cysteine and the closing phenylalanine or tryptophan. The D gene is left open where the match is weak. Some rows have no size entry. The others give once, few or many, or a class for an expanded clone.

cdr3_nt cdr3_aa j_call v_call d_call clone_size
TGTGCCATCAGGAGGGACCAGCGTGATACGCAGTATTTT CAIRRDQRDTQYF TRBJ2-3 TRBV10-3 . .
TGTGCCAGTTCAGCCCAGTACAATGAGCAGTTCTTC CASSAQYNEQFF TRBJ2-1 TRBV6-5 . .
TGTGCCAGCAGTAAGGACAGTTCAGATACGCAGTATTTT CASSKDSSDTQYF TRBJ2-3 TRBV7-9 . once
TGTGCCAGCAGAGAGGGGGTTGGCTACGAGCAGTACTTC CASREGVGYEQYF TRBJ2-7 TRBV6-6 . once
TGCGCCAGCAGCTTGACTAGCGGGATCTACGAGCAGTACTTC CASSLTSGIYEQYF TRBJ2-7 TRBV5-1 TRBD2 .
TGTGCCAGCAACTACAGGGGCGGGAATACGCAGTATTTT CASNYRGGNTQYF TRBJ2-3 TRBV7-8 . .
TGTGCCAGCAGCTCCGGGACAGGGCTCTTTTTGCGGCAGTACTTC CASSSGTGLFLRQYF TRBJ2-7 TRBV14 TRBD1 .
TGCGCCAGCAGCCAAGCTCCTAGCGGAAGCACAGATACGCAGTATTTT CASSQAPSGSTDTQYF TRBJ2-3 TRBV4-1 TRBD2 .
TGCAGCGGCGGACAGGGTGGTACTGAAGCTTTCTTT CSGGQGGTEAFF TRBJ1-1 TRBV29-1 TRBD1 .
TGTGCCAGCAGAACAGGGACGGCGGAAGCTTTCTTT CASRTGTAEAFF TRBJ1-1 TRBV6-5 . .
TGTGCCAGCAGCACCGCCGGGACAGTCAATTCGCCCCTCCACTTT CASSTAGTVNSPLHF TRBJ1-6 TRBV7-9 TRBD1 once
TGTGCCAGGGGGTGCTTTGGGGGACCTCAAGTGTCCTACGAGCAGTACTTC CARGCFGGPQVSYEQYF TRBJ2-7 TRBV11-3 . once
TGCGCCAGCAGCCAAATGTCAGGGTTGGAGGGCGAGCAGTACTTC CASSQMSGLEGEQYF TRBJ2-7 TRBV4-1 . .
TGCGCCAGCAGCTTGGCCTCTTTAGCGGGAGGAGCTGATACGCAGTATTTT CASSLASLAGGADTQYF TRBJ2-3 TRBV5-1 TRBD2 .
TGCGCCAGCAGCGCCGACAGGGGAGGGTACGAGCAGTACTTC CASSADRGGYEQYF TRBJ2-7 TRBV5-1 . .
TGTGCCAGCAGCTTCTGGGAGCGCACAGATACGCAGTATTTT CASSFWERTDTQYF TRBJ2-3 TRBV7-8 . .
TGTGCCTGGAGTGGTCAAAGAACAGGGGTAGGGAACACTGAAGCTTTCTTT CAWSGQRTGVGNTEAFF TRBJ1-1 TRBV30 TRBD1 .
TGTGCCAGCAGTATGCGCCCCGAGGGAGGGTCCCAGCATTTT CASSMRPEGGSQHF TRBJ1-5 TRBV27 . once
TGCGCCAGCAGCTTTGCGGGGGGGCGCACAGATACGCAGTATTTT CASSFAGGRTDTQYF TRBJ2-3 TRBV5-1 TRBD2 .
TGTGCCAGCAGCCCGGGACTAGCGGAGAAAAAAGAGACCCAGTACTTC CASSPGLAEKKETQYF TRBJ2-5 TRBV5-6 TRBD2 once
TGCGCCAGCAGCTTGGATGGGGGGATATCCTACAATGAGCAGTTCTTC CASSLDGGISYNEQFF TRBJ2-1 TRBV5-1 . .
TGTGCCATCACTCCGGGACAGAGGGAGGGCTACACCTTC CAITPGQREGYTF TRBJ1-2 TRBV10-3 TRBD1 .
TGTGCCAGCAGCCGGACTAGCGCACCGGAGACCCAGTACTTC CASSRTSAPETQYF TRBJ2-5 TRBV7-6 TRBD2 .
TGTGCCAGCAGCCAAGACAATGTGGTCTCACCCCTCCACTTT CASSQDNVVSPLHF TRBJ1-6 TRBV7-9 . .